This TCR beta chain was profiled in a study of glioma-infiltrating T cells. The CDR3 covers 12 residues. TCR alpha and beta CDR3 regions were amplified from RNA using iRepertoire nested multiplex PCR. One-step reverse transcription and amplification started from approximately 100-400 ng of tissue mRNA or PBMC total RNA. TCRdb re-called the multiplex PCR reads with MiXCR, one entry per CDR3 protein. There are approximately 110,000 distinct CDR3 sequences in the sample; approximately 23% occur only once, and about 15% lies in the top ten. Of note for this clonotype: Its antigen is unidentified. This sequence may be a read error, since a much larger clone differs from it by one base.

Whole-study findings and limits: Tissue-blood divergence was below expectation in non-neoplastic patients, above in gliomas. CDR3 overlap between tissue and blood was very small.

The chain recombines TRBV12-3 or TRBV12-4 with TRBJ2-7; D perhaps matches TRBD1 (5 bases). The material sequenced was glioma tissue, nonneoplastic brain tissue, or PBMCs (not recorded which). The source of this sequence is a human donor with low-grade glioma or glioblastoma, undergoing nonglioma brain surgery, or in good health (not recorded which). The CDR3 is CASTQGFYKQYF. As DNA, the CDR3 is TGTGCCAGCACCCAGGGATTCTACAAGCAGTACTTC.